The 30 T cell receptor beta chains in this list originate from one sample, sequenced in a study of T cells in Graves' hyperthyroidism and ophthalmopathy. RNA transcripts yielded amplified TCR beta CDR3 regions. During a first-round RT-PCR of the TCR CDR3, the HTBI primer set was used. One entry per CDR3 protein, called by TCRdb with MiXCR from the multiplex PCR reads. The sample carries hundreds of thousands of distinct CDR3 sequences, about 19% recorded once. Sequencing was done on a sample of blood. These receptors were obtained from a man aged 45-65 years with Graves' ophthalmopathy.

This clonotype has at least ten counts. The chain has TRBV7-9 and TRBJ2-1, with TRBD2 identical over 12 bases. The CDR3 contains 21 residues. Germline V CDR1 and CDR2: SEHNR, FQNEAQ (reference sequence). The J segment lost 1 base and the V segment lost 5 bases, leaving 18 bases of the junction unmatched. The CDR3 reads CASSPRNLRGTSGPSYNEQFF. The CDR3, as DNA: TGTGCCAGCAGCCCGAGGAACCTCAGGGGGACTAGCGGGCCTTCCTACAATGAGCAGTTCTTC.

This clonotype was recorded many times. The rearrangement uses TRBV27 and TRBJ2-1, with 9 nucleotides matching TRBD2. Trimming at V came to 6 bases and at J to 7 bases, leaving 7 bases not matched to a gene. The germline CDR1 and CDR2 sequences are MNHEY and SMNVEV (reference sequence). The CDR3 loop spans 14 amino acids. The DNA of the CDR3 is TGTGCCAGCAGCATCAGTAGCGGGAGAAATGAGCAGTTCTTC. It encodes CASSISSGRNEQFF.

This chain joins TRBV2 and TRBJ1-5; D is ambiguous. V was cut by 2 bases and J by 4 bases, with 6 bases left in between. Germline V gene lookup returns CDR1 SNHLY and CDR2 FYNNEI. CDR3 length: 13 amino acids. CDR3 in DNA: TGTGCCAGCAGTGAAAACCCGAATCAGCCCCAGCATTTT. Translating it yields CASSENPNQPQHF.

This clonotype was detected many times. The gene calls are TRBV27 and TRBJ2-1; TRBD2 agrees at 9 bases. The CDR3 covers 15 residues. In germline, CDR1 is MNHEY, CDR2 SMNVEV (reference sequence). V lost 8 bases, J lost 7 bases, and 12 bases stayed unmatched. CDR3 in amino acids: CASSKSGLAVNEQFF. CDR3 DNA sequence: TGTGCCAGCTCCAAATCGGGACTAGCAGTGAATGAGCAGTTCTTC.

This clonotype was picked up many times. This chain joins TRBV2 and TRBJ2-4, with D tentatively TRBD1 or TRBD2 (5 bases each). The CDR3 contains 14 residues. Deletions cut 7 bases from V and 3 bases from J, with 13 bases between. Germline V gives CDR1 SNHLY, CDR2 FYNNEI. The CDR3 reads CASMRGVDKNIQYF. The CDR3, as DNA: TGTGCCAGCATGAGGGGTGTGGACAAAAACATTCAGTACTTC.

Comment on this clonotype: A much larger clonotype is one base distant, so this may be a read error. The gene calls are TRBV7-2 and TRBJ2-7; D unresolved. The CDR3 spans 15 residues. Per the germline V gene, CDR1 is SGHTA and CDR2 is FQGNSA. V shed 1 base and J shed 0 bases, with 10 bases lying between them. The DNA of the CDR3 is TGTGCCAGCAGCTTAGAACCAGGTAGCTCCTACGAGCAGTACTTC. Protein sequence: CASSLEPGSSYEQYF.

DNA of the CDR3: TGTGCCAGCAGCGCCCTGGGACTAGCGGGAGGGAAGGAGCAGTACTTC. This translates into CASSALGLAGGKEQYF. The chain is built from TRBV9 and TRBJ2-7; 16 bases match TRBD2. The germline V gene has CDR1 SGDLS and CDR2 YYNGEE. The CDR3 runs 16 residues. V was pared by 3 bases and J by 7 bases, with 7 bases of the junction left unmatched.

At least ten counts were recorded for this clonotype. This chain joins TRBV7-6 and TRBJ2-1; 8 bases match TRBD2. Trimming cost V 5 bases and J 9 bases; bases outside gene matches: 15. CDR1 SGHVS and CDR2 FNYEAQ come from the germline V gene. The CDR3 has 16 amino acids. In DNA, the CDR3 is TGTGCCAGCAGCCTATCCTTGACGGGAGGGCGCACTGAGCAGTTCTTC. Its protein product is CASSLSLTGGRTEQFF.

This clonotype was seen only a few times. CDR3 residues: CASSLRQDTEAFF. The CDR3 DNA is TGCGCCAGCAGCTTGCGGCAGGACACTGAAGCTTTCTTT. This rearrangement joins TRBV5-1 to TRBJ1-1; D is ambiguous. The CDR3 length is 13 residues. The germline V gene has CDR1 SGHRS and CDR2 YFSETQ. V lost 1 base and J 3 bases, leaving 7 bases between the germline ends.

The table lists this clonotype with many counts. This chain links TRBV2 with TRBJ1-2; the D gene is possibly TRBD1 (6 bases). The CDR3 has 14 amino acids. Trimming stripped 10 bases from V and 0 bases from J, with 15 bases between. Germline CDR1 reads SNHLY; CDR2 reads FYNNEI. In DNA form, the CDR3 reads TGTGCCACCTCTGGGGCAGGGGCTAACTATGGCTACACCTTC. Translated: CATSGAGANYGYTF.

This clonotype was counted only a few times. The genes are TRBV5-1 and TRBJ1-4; D perhaps matches TRBD1 (6 bases). This CDR3 contains 18 residues. Trimming took off 1 base at V and 2 bases at J, with 18 bases between the two ends. From germline, CDR1 is SGHRS and CDR2 YFSETQ. The CDR3 sequence is CASSLSVTGAHTNEKLFF. The DNA for the CDR3 is TGCGCCAGCAGCTTGTCTGTGACAGGAGCTCACACTAATGAAAAACTGTTTTTT.

This clonotype was detected a few times. The rearrangement uses TRBV29-1 and TRBJ2-5; 10 nucleotides align to TRBD1. V dropped 6 bases and J dropped 5; count of bases not matched to a gene: 3. CDR3 length: 12 residues. Germline V gene data show CDR1 as SQVTM and CDR2 as ANQGSEA. The CDR3 nucleotides are TGCAGCGTCGACAGGGGGCTTGAGACCCAGTACTTC. Amino acid sequence: CSVDRGLETQYF.

This clonotype has a count of ten or more. The gene calls are TRBV5-1 and TRBJ2-7; D is unclear. CDR3 length: 14 residues. V was cut by 5 bases and J by 0 bases, with 12 bases left in between. The germline gives CDR1 SGHRS, CDR2 YFSETQ. The CDR3 DNA follows: TGCGCCAGCAGTTATGGAGTCACCTCCTACGAGCAGTACTTC. This codes for CASSYGVTSYEQYF.

In its sample, this clonotype was seen a few times. This chain links TRBV5-1 with TRBJ2-5; D possibly corresponds to TRBD2 (6 bases). Germline CDR1 reads SGHRS; CDR2 reads YFSETQ. The ends were cut back, 0 bases at V and 4 bases at J, with 7 bases in the middle. The CDR3 has 13 amino acids. This chain's CDR3 is CASSLELAETQYF. CDR3 coding DNA: TGCGCCAGCAGCTTGGAACTAGCAGAGACCCAGTACTTC.

The rearrangement uses TRBV10-2 and TRBJ2-2; TRBD1 is a possible D gene (5 bases). Trimming shortened V by 2 bases and J by 0 bases, and 10 bases separated the two germline ends. Germline assignment: CDR1 WSHSY and CDR2 SAAADI. The CDR3 extends over 16 amino acids. The CDR3 coding sequence is TGCGCCAGCAGTGAGCCCCTAGGGGCGAACACCGGGGAGCTGTTTTTT. It is translated as CASSEPLGANTGELFF.

This clonotype was found many times. The V call is TRBV7-3, the J call TRBJ2-3, with TRBD2 identical over 9 bases. Germline CDR1 SGHTA, CDR2 FQGTGA. The CDR3 is made up of 15 amino acids. Trimming at V came to 3 bases and at J to 2 bases, leaving 3 bases not matched to a gene. CDR3 residues: CASSLAGGDTDTQYF. In DNA, the CDR3 is TGTGCCAGCAGCTTGGCGGGAGGGGACACAGATACGCAGTATTTT.

This clonotype was seen more than once but under ten times. The gene calls are TRBV30 and TRBJ1-2; D is possibly TRBD1 (5 bases). Trimming left V 2 bases short and J 4 bases short, with 14 bases between. The CDR3 loop spans 14 amino acids. CDR1 and CDR2 (germline): GTSNPN, SVGIG (reference sequence). The DNA for the CDR3 is TGTGCCTGGAGTACTGACGGGGCTGGCTATGGCTACACCTTC. It encodes CAWSTDGAGYGYTF.

The gene calls are TRBV5-4 and TRBJ2-1; a possible D gene is TRBD2 (5 bases). The germline gives CDR1 SGHNT, CDR2 YYREEE (reference sequence). V lost 1 base to trimming and J lost 8 bases, with 13 bases between them. The CDR3 loop spans 14 amino acids. CDR3 protein: CASSLQELSDEQFF. The CDR3, as DNA: TGTGCCAGCAGCTTGCAGGAGCTTAGCGATGAGCAGTTCTTC.

There are a few counts of this clonotype. This chain connects TRBV5-8 to TRBJ2-7; no clear D. The CDR3 has 14 amino acids. V lost 4 bases to trimming and J lost 0 bases, with 11 bases between them. CDR1 and CDR2 from the germline V gene are SGHTS and YDEGEE. CDR3 DNA: TGTGCCAGCAGCCCCCGAGGTACCTCCTACGAGCAGTACTTC. This codes for CASSPRGTSYEQYF.

This rearrangement joins TRBV7-9 to TRBJ2-5, with 12 positions matching TRBD2. This CDR3 has 15 residues. V lost 1 base, J lost 5 bases, and 2 bases stayed unmatched. Looked up from germline, CDR1 is SEHNR and CDR2 is FQNEAQ (reference sequence). Here the CDR3 reads CASSLGTSGKETQYF. The CDR3 region has the DNA TGTGCCAGCAGCTTAGGGACTAGCGGGAAGGAGACCCAGTACTTC. The entire variable domain, with the rest obtained from reference TRBV7-9 and TRBJ2-5, is as follows: DTGVSQNPRHKITKRGQNVTFRCDPISEHNRLYWYRQTLGQGPEFLTYFQNEAQLEKSRLLSDRFSAERPKGSFSTLEIQRTEQGDSAMYLCASSLGTSGKETQYFGPGTRLLVL.

This clonotype was observed a few times. The CDR3 reads CSVEDNNGYEQYF. The CDR3 nucleotides read TGCAGCGTTGAAGATAACAATGGCTACGAGCAGTACTTC. The gene calls are TRBV29-1 and TRBJ2-7; no definite D call. V lost 0 bases and J 3 bases, leaving 9 bases between the germline ends. From germline, CDR1 is SQVTM and CDR2 ANQGSEA. The CDR3 has 13 amino acids.

DNA of the CDR3: TGCAGTGCTGAGCAGGGGGCATATGGCTACACCTTC. Amino acids: CSAEQGAYGYTF. The chain carries TRBV20-1 and TRBJ1-2; 8 bases match TRBD1. Germline loops: CDR1 DFQATT, CDR2 SNEGSKA (reference sequence). V lost 5 bases and J lost 5; bases outside the gene matches: 4. The CDR3 consists of 12 residues.

The chain carries TRBV6-1 and TRBJ2-7, with 7 bases fitting TRBD1. The trim removed 9 bases at V and 0 bases at J, leaving 8 bases unmatched. Germline CDR1 and CDR2: MNHNS and SASEGT. The CDR3 runs to 14 residues. CDR3 protein: CASLWRQGSYEQYF. In DNA form, the CDR3 reads TGTGCCAGTCTCTGGAGACAGGGCTCCTACGAGCAGTACTTC.

The chain's CDR3 is CASSFPTGRKNEQFF. The CDR3 DNA reads as TGTGCCAGCAGCTTCCCGACAGGGAGGAAGAATGAGCAGTTCTTC. V is TRBV11-1 and J is TRBJ2-1; D may be TRBD1 (7 bases). V lost 3 bases, J lost 7 bases, and 16 bases lay in between. The length of the CDR3 is 15 residues. Germline V gene sequence: CDR1 SGHAT, CDR2 FQDESV (reference sequence).

This clonotype was seen a few times. This chain joins TRBV7-9 and TRBJ2-5; TRBD1 matches at 11 bases. The CDR3 loop spans 15 amino acids. Trimming cost V 5 bases and J 5 bases; bases outside gene matches: 7. Germline CDR1 SEHNR, CDR2 FQNEAQ (reference sequence). CDR3 residues: CASSKWTGGLETQYF. The CDR3 region has the DNA TGTGCCAGCAGCAAATGGACAGGGGGCTTGGAGACCCAGTACTTC.

CDR3 region: CSVAGTKSGETQYF. Written as DNA, the CDR3 is TGCAGCGTTGCTGGGACCAAAAGCGGGGAGACCCAGTACTTC. J is TRBJ2-5 and V is TRBV29-1; perhaps TRBD2 as D (6 bases). V lost 4 bases and J 5 bases, leaving 17 bases between the germline ends. Germline loops: CDR1 SQVTM, CDR2 ANQGSEA. The CDR3 extends over 14 amino acids.

The V and J genes are TRBV25-1 and TRBJ2-7; tentatively, D is TRBD1 (6 bases). The V gene's germline CDR1 is MGHDK and CDR2 SYGVNS. The CDR3 has 14 amino acids. Trimming left V 4 bases short and J 2 bases short, with 12 bases between. CDR3 region: CASSAMQGTYEQYF. CDR3 bases: TGTGCCAGCAGTGCAATGCAGGGGACCTACGAGCAGTACTTC.

The genes are TRBV5-1 and TRBJ1-5; D ambiguous. The V end was cut by 4 bases, the J end by 0 bases, with 11 bases between. CDR3 length: 15 residues. CDR1 SGHRS and CDR2 YFSETQ come from the germline V gene. The CDR3 here is CASSLTGLSNQPQHF. The CDR3 DNA reads TGCGCCAGCAGCCTCACCGGACTTAGCAATCAGCCCCAGCATTTT.

This chain joins TRBV6-1 and TRBJ2-1; TRBD2 agrees at 12 bases. This CDR3 is built from 16 residues. Germline CDR1 is MNHNS and CDR2 is SASEGT. Trimming took 5 bases from V and 4 from J; bases not matched to a gene: 6. CDR3 bases: TGTGCCAGCAGTTTCGAGACTAGCGGGAGATACAATGAGCAGTTCTTC. Its protein product is CASSFETSGRYNEQFF.

The chain couples TRBV11-2 to TRBJ2-7, with D possibly being TRBD1 or TRBD2 (5 bases each). V was pared by 0 bases and J by 0 bases, with 12 bases between. Germline CDR1 and CDR2: SGHAT and FQNNGV. The CDR3 extends over 16 amino acids. CDR3 sequence (DNA): TGTGCCAGCAGCTTAGAACCGGGACGGACCTCCTACGAGCAGTACTTC. Protein: CASSLEPGRTSYEQYF.